Here is one T cell receptor beta chain with its context. Its antigen is unknown. At one boundary the junction diverges from the germline segment, which might be a read error. TCR libraries were generated with the immunoSEQ multiplex PCR assay, using TCR-beta and/or TCR-alpha/delta assays for each sample. Amplified TCR libraries were sequenced on the Illumina high-throughput platform. The study's own analysis went as follows. Clustering and dimensionality reduction relied on pairwise TCRdist distances among GMM-specific receptors from T cells that were either sorted ex vivo or expanded in vitro. Each clinical repertoire was scored by mean NN-distance, the average TCRdist to the nearest 10% of tetramer-positive reference sequences. To compute GEM TCR motif frequency, the fraction of unique TCRs matching known GEM sequences by V/J usage and CDR3 length was calculated. Active tuberculosis was classified by linear discriminant analysis with leave-one-out cross-validation, implemented in scikit-learn. The table comes from immuneACCESS by way of TCRdb, which keeps in-frame sequences with V and J called. Part of the clones is missing from these tables; in studies checked, under half for an unresolved V gene and the rest for unknown reasons. The V and J calls and clone size were taken over from that table, and D and trimming were inferred from the DNA. For this sample there are fewer than 40,000 clones; 95% to 97% appear just once. Of the sample, approximately 5.8% falls within the top ten clones.

Measured from the cysteine to the phenylalanine, the CDR3 is 12 residues long. Only the CDR3 portion is preserved as DNA: 36 bases, with reading frame beginning at the first base. In the germline V gene (reference sequence), CDR1 corresponds to PRHDT and CDR2 to FYEKMQ. This sample stems from a study of T cells in tuberculosis (dated by TCRdb to about 2018). For the wider study: The study combined CD1B tetramers and high-throughput TCR immunosequencing to characterize T cells specific for the mycobacterial lipid antigen glucose monomycolate (GMM). IGRA-negative adolescents, IGRA-positive adolescents with latent tuberculosis and adults with active tuberculosis, around ten per group, were compared in a South African clinical cohort. The full study reports these points: Shorter CDR3-alpha lengths in active tuberculosis patients partly drove the smaller NN-distances, and the TCR-beta difference was not statistically significant. Using GEM motif frequencies, a classifier achieved 60% to 70% accuracy, whereas a classifier built on the diverse GMM-specific repertoire got to under 90% accuracy (AUROC 0.8 to 0.95). Active tuberculosis TCR-alpha repertoires showed smaller mean NN-distances to GMM-specific TCRs than IGRA-negative controls, suggesting clonal expansion of these TCRs. Clinical samples were chosen by availability of cryopreserved specimens, and active tuberculosis cases were adults while controls were adolescents.

At study entry, a tuberculin skin test and the QuantiFERON-TB GOLD In-Tube IGRA were used to screen adolescents for latent tuberculosis infection. Immunosequencing of unsorted cryopreserved PBMC covered, on average, about 100,000 T cells per clinical donor. Eleven high schools in the Worcester region of the Western Cape, South Africa, served as enrollment sites for adolescents aged 12 to 18 years. Roughly ten M. tuberculosis-infected adolescents and roughly ten uninfected adolescents were selected, with the two groups matched for age and sex. PBMC from adolescents were isolated by density centrifugation from freshly drawn heparinized blood and then cryopreserved.

The sequence was collected from a donor between 10 and 35 years old with latent tuberculosis or without tuberculosis infection. The sequence joins TRBV13 to TRBJ1-1, and TRBD1 may be the D gene, going by 5 matching bases. Sequences were obtained from PBMCs. In nucleotide form, the sequence is TGTGCCAGCAGCTTAGAATACGGGGGAGAGAAGTTT. The translation is CASSLEYGGEKF.